This section outlines one TCR beta chain sequence together with its context. The antigen is not known. This entry comes from a study of OX40 agonist ivuxolimab in advanced cancers. The study's findings and limits: Among T cells, CD8+ cells averaged more expanded clones than CD4+ cells.

The trim removed 4 bases at V and 0 bases at J, leaving 3 bases unmatched. The CDR3 loop spans 15 amino acids. Germline V gives CDR1 SQVTM, CDR2 ANQGSEA. Assay: immunoSEQ multiplex PCR; the TCRdb copy retains only in-frame clones and omits some. The data show tens of thousands of clones, under 80% seen once. The rearrangement links TRBV29-1 to TRBJ2-3; 11 nucleotides line up with TRBD2. This TCR derives from an adult with an advanced solid tumor such as melanoma, head and neck, liver or kidney cancer. This specimen consisted of CD4+ or CD8+ T cells sorted from blood, obtained in a trial of the OX40 agonist ivuxolimab. The CDR3 here is CSVVSGGASTDTQYF. The CDR3 DNA follows: TGCAGCGTTGTTAGCGGGGGGGCCAGCACAGATACGCAGTATTTT.